The TCR beta chain under discussion was sequenced for a study of immune evolution from preneoplasia to lung adenocarcinoma. On the study more broadly: HLA loss of heterozygosity: approximately 7.5% AIS, about 15% MIA, about 32% ADC, none AAH. Findings and limits, study-wide: From normal lung to invasive adenocarcinoma, top clone frequencies appeared to decrease. KRAS-mutant nodules had the highest T cell clonality.

In the case of this clone: Its specificity is not known.

Using immunoSEQ multiplex PCR, the repertoire was profiled, and TCRdb retains in-frame clones only, with some absent. The sample lists roughly 3,000 clones; 75% were seen once. H&E slides confirmed each diagnosis, reviewed by two pathologists independently. Trimming shortened V by 1 base and J by 4 bases, and 5 bases separated the two germline ends. CDR1 and CDR2 from the germline V gene are MDHEN and SYDVKM. This CDR3 is built from 12 residues. The rearrangement links TRBV28 to TRBJ2-7; D gene unclear. The clonotype was recovered from a person aged 60 to 80 with lung adenocarcinoma. Sequenced input: FFPE lung adenocarcinoma in situ tissue. The CDR3: CASSLLGYEQYF. The DNA for the CDR3 is TGTGCCAGCAGTTTATTGGGTTACGAGCAGTACTTC.